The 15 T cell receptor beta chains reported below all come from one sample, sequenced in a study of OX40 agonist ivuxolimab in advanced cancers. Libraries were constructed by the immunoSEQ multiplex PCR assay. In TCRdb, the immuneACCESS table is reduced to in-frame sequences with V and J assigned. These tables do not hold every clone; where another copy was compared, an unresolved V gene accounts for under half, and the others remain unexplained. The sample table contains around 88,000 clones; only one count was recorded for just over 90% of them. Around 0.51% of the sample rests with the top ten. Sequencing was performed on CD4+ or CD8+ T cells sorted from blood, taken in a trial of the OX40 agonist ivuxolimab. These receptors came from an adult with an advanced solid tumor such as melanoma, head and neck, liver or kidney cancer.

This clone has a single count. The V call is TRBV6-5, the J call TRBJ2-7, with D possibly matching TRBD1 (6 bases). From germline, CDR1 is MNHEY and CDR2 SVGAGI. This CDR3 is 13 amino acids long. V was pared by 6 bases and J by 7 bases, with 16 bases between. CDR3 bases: TGTGCCAGCAGAGGCACAGGGATCCGGGAGCAGTACTTC. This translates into CASRGTGIREQYF.

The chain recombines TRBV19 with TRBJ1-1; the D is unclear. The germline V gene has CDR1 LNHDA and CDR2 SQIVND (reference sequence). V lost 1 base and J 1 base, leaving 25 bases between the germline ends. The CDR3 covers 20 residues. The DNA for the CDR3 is TGTGCCAGTAGTATAGGAGGGTCGGATTTCGTGGGGTTCGGGAACACTGAAGCTTTCTTT. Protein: CASSIGGSDFVGFGNTEAFF.

The CDR3 nucleotides read TGCGCCAGCAGCTTGTTGGTGGGACAGCAGCAAGAGACCCAGTACTTC. It is translated as CASSLLVGQQQETQYF. The gene calls are TRBV5-1 and TRBJ2-5; 7 bases line up with TRBD1. Germline CDR1 SGHRS, CDR2 YFSETQ. Trimming cost V 1 base and J 2 bases; bases outside gene matches: 8. The CDR3 is 16 amino acids.

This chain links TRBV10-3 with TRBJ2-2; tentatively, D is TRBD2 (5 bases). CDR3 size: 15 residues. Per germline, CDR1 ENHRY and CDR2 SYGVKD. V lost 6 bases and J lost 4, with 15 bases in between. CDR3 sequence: CAIREGGRPTGELFF. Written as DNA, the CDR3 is TGTGCCATCAGAGAGGGTGGGCGGCCCACCGGGGAGCTGTTTTTT.

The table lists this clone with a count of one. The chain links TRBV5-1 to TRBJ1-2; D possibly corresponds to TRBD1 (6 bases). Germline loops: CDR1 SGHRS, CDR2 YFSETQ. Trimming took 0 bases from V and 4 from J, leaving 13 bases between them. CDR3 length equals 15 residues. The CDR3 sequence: CASSLEQGRFYGYTF. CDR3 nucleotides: TGCGCCAGCAGCTTGGAACAGGGACGTTTCTATGGCTACACCTTC.

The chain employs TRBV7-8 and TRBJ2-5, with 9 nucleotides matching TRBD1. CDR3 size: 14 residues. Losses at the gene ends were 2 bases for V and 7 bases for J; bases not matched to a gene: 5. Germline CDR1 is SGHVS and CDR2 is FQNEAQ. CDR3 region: CASSLSGTGLTQYF. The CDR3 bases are TGTGCCAGCAGCTTATCCGGGACAGGGTTGACCCAGTACTTC.

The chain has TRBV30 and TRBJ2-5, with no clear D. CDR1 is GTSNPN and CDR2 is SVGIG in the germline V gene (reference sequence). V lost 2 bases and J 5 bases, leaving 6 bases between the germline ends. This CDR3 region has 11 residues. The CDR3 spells CAWSSVETQYF. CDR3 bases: TGTGCCTGGAGTTCGGTGGAGACCCAGTACTTC.

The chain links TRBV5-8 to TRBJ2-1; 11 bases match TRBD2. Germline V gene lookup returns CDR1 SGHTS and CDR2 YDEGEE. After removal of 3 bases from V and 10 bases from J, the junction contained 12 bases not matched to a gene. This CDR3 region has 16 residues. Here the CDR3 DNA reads TGTGCCAGCAGCTGGATTAGCGGGAGGGTAACATCGGAGCAGTTCTTC. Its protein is CASSWISGRVTSEQFF.

CDR3 nucleotide sequence: TGTGCCAGCAGCTTATCCGGGAGCGGGGAGCTGTTTTTT. This codes for CASSLSGSGELFF. The genes are TRBV7-3 and TRBJ2-2, with D possibly TRBD2 on 6 matching bases. CDR1 SGHTA and CDR2 FQGTGA come from the germline V gene. The CDR3 totals 13 residues. The germline V and J ends were trimmed by 2 bases and 7 bases, with 8 bases remaining between them.

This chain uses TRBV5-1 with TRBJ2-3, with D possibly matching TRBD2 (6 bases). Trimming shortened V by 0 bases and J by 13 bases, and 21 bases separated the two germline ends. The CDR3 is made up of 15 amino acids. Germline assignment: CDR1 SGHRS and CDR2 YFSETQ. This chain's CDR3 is CASSLGAGDRGSKYF. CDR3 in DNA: TGCGCCAGCAGCTTGGGCGCCGGGGACCGGGGGAGCAAGTATTTT.

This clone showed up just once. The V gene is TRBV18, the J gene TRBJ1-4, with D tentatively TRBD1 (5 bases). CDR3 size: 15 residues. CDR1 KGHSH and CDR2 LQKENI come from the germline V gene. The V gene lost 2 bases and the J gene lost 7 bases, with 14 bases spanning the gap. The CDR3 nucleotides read TGTGCCAGCTCACCATCCGGTGGGAGGGGTGAAAAACTGTTTTTT. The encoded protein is CASSPSGGRGEKLFF.

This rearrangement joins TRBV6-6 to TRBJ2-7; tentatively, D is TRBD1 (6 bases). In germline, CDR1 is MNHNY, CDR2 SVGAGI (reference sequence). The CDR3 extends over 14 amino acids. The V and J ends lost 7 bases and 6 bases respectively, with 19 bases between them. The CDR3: CASTRQEQVGEQYF. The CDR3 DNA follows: TGTGCCAGCACCCGACAGGAGCAGGTGGGCGAGCAGTACTTC.

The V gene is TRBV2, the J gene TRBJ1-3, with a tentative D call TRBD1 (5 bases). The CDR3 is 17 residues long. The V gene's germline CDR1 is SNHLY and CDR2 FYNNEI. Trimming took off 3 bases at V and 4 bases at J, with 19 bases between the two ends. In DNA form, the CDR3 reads TGTGCCAGCAGTGACGGGACCGCAGCCGGGGGGGGAAACACCATATATTTT. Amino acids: CASSDGTAAGGGNTIYF.

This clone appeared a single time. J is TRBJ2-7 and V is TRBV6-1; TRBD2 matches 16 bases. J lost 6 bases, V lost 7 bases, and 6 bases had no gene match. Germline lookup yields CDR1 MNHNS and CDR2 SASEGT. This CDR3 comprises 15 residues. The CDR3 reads CASTGTSGGAAEQYF. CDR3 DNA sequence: TGTGCCAGCACCGGGACTAGCGGGGGGGCCGCCGAGCAGTACTTC.

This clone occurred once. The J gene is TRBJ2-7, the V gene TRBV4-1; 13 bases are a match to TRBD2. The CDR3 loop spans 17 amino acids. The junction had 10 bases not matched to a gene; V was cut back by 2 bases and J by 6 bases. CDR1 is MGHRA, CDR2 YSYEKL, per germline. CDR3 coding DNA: TGCGCCAGCAGCCAATATGGACTAGCGGGAGTTATGAGCGAGCAGTACTTC. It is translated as CASSQYGLAGVMSEQYF.